This T cell receptor (beta chain) was obtained from a study of blood T cells in healthy people across ages. Then a second PCR, running about 7 to 11 cycles, was carried out with a sample-barcoded 5' primer and a J-beta primer mix. There were at least 3 million CDR3-containing paired-end reads obtained from each sample. TCRdb reanalysed the 5' RACE reads using MiXCR and keeps one entry per CDR3 protein. Among some 760,000 distinct CDR3 sequences listed, around a quarter were seen once. Study-wide results and limits: A greater number of naive CD4+ cells and higher diversity distinguished long-lived donors from aged donors.

Germline V lookup: CDR1 MGHRA, CDR2 YSYEKL. This CDR3 contains 14 residues. Trimming removed 0 bases from V and 1 base from J, with 4 bases in between. Note on this clonotype: Antigen: not known.

These data also featured in a second study, about T cells of mothers and their children. That investigation notes: In the second PCR, M1S primer introduced barcodes and 2-4 random bases. Unrelated mother-child pairs always had slightly, but never significantly, lower normalized overlap than related pairs.

This TCR was recovered from a boy aged 5 to 17 in good health. The chain has TRBV4-1 and TRBJ1-3; D is uncertain. The sequencing input was blood. This CDR3 is CASSQERSGNTIYF. CDR3 coding DNA: TGCGCCAGCAGCCAAGAAAGGTCTGGAAACACCATATATTTT.